This T cell receptor (beta chain) was observed in a study of cytomegalovirus exposure and HLA in healthy donors. Germline lookup yields CDR1 MNHNY and CDR2 SVGAGI (reference sequence). V lost 0 bases, J lost 4 bases, and 16 bases lay in between. CDR3 length: 16 residues. TCRdb keeps only in-frame clones here, not all; method: immunoSEQ multiplex PCR. In the table there are some 83,000 clones, approximately 95% of which are singletons. This TCR derives from a woman younger than 30 in good health and CMV-seronegative. V and J are TRBV6-6 and TRBJ2-7; perhaps TRBD2 as D (6 bases). Material: PBMCs. The CDR3 sequence: CASSYSGSLRDYEQYF. CDR3 in DNA: TGTGCCAGCAGTTACTCCGGGAGCCTTCGCGATTACGAGCAGTACTTC.